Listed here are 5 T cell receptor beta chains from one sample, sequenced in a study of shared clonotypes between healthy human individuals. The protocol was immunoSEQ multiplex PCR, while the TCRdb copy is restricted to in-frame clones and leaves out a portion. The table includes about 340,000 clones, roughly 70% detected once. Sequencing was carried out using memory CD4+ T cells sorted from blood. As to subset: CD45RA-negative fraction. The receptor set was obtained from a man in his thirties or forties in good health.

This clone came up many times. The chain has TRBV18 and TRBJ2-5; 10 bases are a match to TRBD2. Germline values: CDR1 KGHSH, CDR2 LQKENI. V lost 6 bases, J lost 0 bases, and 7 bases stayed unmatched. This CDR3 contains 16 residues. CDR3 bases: TGTGCCAGCTCGCAAACTAGCGGGATATACCAAGAGACCCAGTACTTC. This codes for CASSQTSGIYQETQYF.

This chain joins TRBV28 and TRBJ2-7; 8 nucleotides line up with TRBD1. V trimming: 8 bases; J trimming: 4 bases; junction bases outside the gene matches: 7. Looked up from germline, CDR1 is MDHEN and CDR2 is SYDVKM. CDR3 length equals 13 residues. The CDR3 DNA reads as TGTGCCAGCGAAAGACAGGGGCTTTACGAGCAGTACTTC. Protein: CASERQGLYEQYF.

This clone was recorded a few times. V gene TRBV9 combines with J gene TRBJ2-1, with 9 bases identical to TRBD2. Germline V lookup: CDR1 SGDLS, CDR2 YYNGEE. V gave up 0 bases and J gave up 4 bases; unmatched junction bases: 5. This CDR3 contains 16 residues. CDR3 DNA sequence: TGTGCCAGCAGCGTAGACGCGGGAGGGGCGTACAATGAGCAGTTCTTC. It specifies CASSVDAGGAYNEQFF.

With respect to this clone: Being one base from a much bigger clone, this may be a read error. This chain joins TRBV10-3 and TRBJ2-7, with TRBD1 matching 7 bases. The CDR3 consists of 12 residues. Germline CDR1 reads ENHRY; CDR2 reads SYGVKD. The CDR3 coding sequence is TGTGCCAGCAGTGGGACAGCCTACGAGCAGTACTTC. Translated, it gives CASSGTAYEQYF.

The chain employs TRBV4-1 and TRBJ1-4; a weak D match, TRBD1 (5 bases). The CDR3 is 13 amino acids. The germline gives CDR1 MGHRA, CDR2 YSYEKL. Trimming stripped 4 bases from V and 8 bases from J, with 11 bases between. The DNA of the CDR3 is TGCGCCAGCAGCCCCGGGGCAGCCGAAAAACTGTTTTTT. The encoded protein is CASSPGAAEKLFF.